This TCR beta chain was identified during a study of blood T cells in healthy people across ages. General study points: In older individuals, TCR beta diversity per million T cells was lower, falling roughly linearly with age.

PCR was performed a second time for roughly 7 to 12 cycles using a sample-barcoded 5' primer and a J-beta primer mix. MiXCR, run by TCRdb on the 5' RACE reads, gives a single entry per CDR3 protein. The repertoire consists of 800,000 or so distinct CDR3 sequences, with around a quarter occurring once and the leading ten covering under 4.5%. The V gene lost 5 bases and the J gene lost 5 bases, with 18 bases spanning the gap. This CDR3 comprises 15 residues. Germline-derived CDR1 and CDR2 are SEHNR and FQNEAQ (reference sequence). The sample holds many counts of this clonotype. Its antigen is currently unknown. Per sample, a minimum of 6.5 million PBMCs were isolated. In addition, the sample was reused for a study of T cells of mothers and their children. That publication notes: Second-PCR amplification with M1S added sample barcodes and 2-4 random nucleotides.

V and J are TRBV7-9 and TRBJ2-5, with D unclear. The receptor was isolated from a boy aged 5 to 17 in good health. Sequences were obtained from blood. CDR3 sequence reads: CASSPDQIPSETQYF. The CDR3 bases are TGTGCCAGCAGCCCCGACCAGATCCCATCGGAGACCCAGTACTTC.